This TCR beta chain originates from a study of regulatory T cells in long-lasting Graves disease. Study-level points and caveats: Persistent Graves' disease cases displayed lower TCR diversity than newly diagnosed ones.

Construction of the TCR beta libraries employed iRepertoire HTBI primers in conjunction with Arm-PCR of CDR3 regions. MiXCR, applied by TCRdb to the multiplex PCR reads, yields one record per CDR3 protein. Here the sample spans about 530,000 distinct CDR3 sequences, 16% being singletons. A remark on this clonotype: The target antigen is unknown. A read error may produce the germline difference seen at one junction end.

The CDR3 loop spans 13 amino acids. Indicated time point: newly diagnosed GD, antithyroid drugs for less than 3 months. The TCR library was made from RNA that had been extracted from PBMCs in TRIzol. Another study also made use of these data, one on T cells in Graves' hyperthyroidism and ophthalmopathy. According to that study: First-round RT-PCR of the TCR CDR3 relied on the HTBI primer set.

The gene calls are TRBV5-3 and TRBJ2-1; D possibly matches TRBD1 or TRBD2 (5 bases each). TRBV5-3 is classed as an ORF, of uncertain function. The specimen comprised peripheral blood mononuclear cells (PBMCs), sampled at new diagnosis, from a patient treated with antithyroid drugs. The sequence was collected from a woman aged 35-65 years with Graves disease. The CDR3 DNA is TGTGCCAGCAGCTTTGTAGTGGGGGATGAGCAGTTCTTC. This sequence encodes CASSFVVGDEQFF.